These 26 T cell receptor beta chains share one sample of origin, sequenced in a study of blood T cell repertoires in COVID-19. Measured with immunoSEQ multiplex PCR; TCRdb has only the in-frame clones, and not every one. The table includes approximately 53,000 clones, around 73% detected once. Input material: PBMCs or T cells enriched from blood (not recorded which). All receptors come from a woman between 50 and 59 years old with acute COVID-19.

The rearrangement uses TRBV6-2 or TRBV6-3 and TRBJ2-3, with 10 bases that match TRBD2. The germline gives CDR1 MNHEY, CDR2 SVGEGT. The CDR3 spans 16 residues. The V gene end was trimmed by 4 bases and the J gene end by 2 bases; junction bases not matched to a gene: 6. CDR3 coding DNA: TGTGCCAGCAGTTCTCGGGGGACTAGCGCCACAGATACGCAGTATTTT. Amino acid sequence: CASSSRGTSATDTQYF.

This clone was found a few times. The chain uses TRBV6-5 and TRBJ1-5; 7 bases are a match to TRBD1. V lost 10 bases to trimming and J lost 6 bases; unmatched junction nucleotides: 15. This CDR3 is 15 amino acids long. Germline lookup yields CDR1 MNHEY and CDR2 SVGAGI. The CDR3 spells CATKQIRQGGQPQHF. The CDR3 nucleotides read TGTGCCACCAAGCAAATCCGACAGGGAGGTCAGCCCCAGCATTTT.

The chain is built from TRBV7-3 and TRBJ1-1, with no clear D. The CDR3 contains 13 residues. Germline V gene data show CDR1 as SGHTA and CDR2 as FQGTGA. Trimming cost V 5 bases and J 1 base, with 8 bases left between them. CDR3 DNA: TGTGCCAGCAGCAGCGGACCGAACACTGAAGCTTTCTTT. Its translation: CASSSGPNTEAFF.

This clone was observed once. The V gene is TRBV6-6, the J gene TRBJ1-2, with 7 nucleotides matching TRBD1. Germline assignment: CDR1 MNHNY and CDR2 SVGAGI (reference sequence). The CDR3 spans 15 residues. The V gene end was trimmed by 7 bases and the J gene end by 0 bases; junction bases not matched to a gene: 8. The CDR3, as DNA: TGTGCCAGCATTAAAGACAGGGCCCCTAACTATGGCTACACCTTC. Its protein is CASIKDRAPNYGYTF.

V and J are TRBV29-1 and TRBJ2-5, with TRBD2 matching 9 bases. V lost 5 bases, J lost 1 base, and 8 bases stayed unmatched. The CDR3 loop spans 15 amino acids. In germline, CDR1 is SQVTM, CDR2 ANQGSEA. CDR3 in amino acids: CSVSGGPGSQETQYF. The CDR3 DNA reads TGCAGCGTTAGCGGGGGGCCGGGTAGCCAAGAGACCCAGTACTTC.

The J gene is TRBJ1-2, the V gene TRBV2, with unresolved D. CDR1 is SNHLY and CDR2 is FYNNEI in the germline V gene. Trimming cost V 11 bases and J 3 bases, with 13 bases left between them. The CDR3 totals 12 residues. CDR3: CALSEYDYGYTF. CDR3 nucleotides: TGTGCCCTGTCTGAGTACGACTATGGCTACACCTTC.

This chain joins TRBV3-1 (or the pseudogene TRBV3-2) and TRBJ1-6, with TRBD1 identical over 9 bases. After removal of 6 bases from V and 11 bases from J, the junction contained 8 bases not matched to a gene. The CDR3 extends over 14 amino acids. CDR1 LGHDT and CDR2 YNNKEL come from the germline V gene (reference sequence). The CDR3 nucleotides read TGTGCCAGCAGACCAGGGACAGGGCTGGCACCCCTCCACTTT. Translation gives CASRPGTGLAPLHF.

Remarks on this clone: A much larger clone lies a single base off, so this may be a read error. This chain uses TRBV5-4 with TRBJ2-7, with 7 bases aligning to TRBD2. After removal of 9 bases from V and 6 bases from J, the junction contained 21 bases not matched to a gene. This CDR3 contains 16 residues. Germline lookup yields CDR1 SGHNT and CDR2 YYREEE (reference sequence). In nucleotides, the CDR3 is TGTGCCAACACCGCGGGGGACCCAGCGGGAATGGGCGAGCAGTACTTC. Translated: CANTAGDPAGMGEQYF.

This sequence joins TRBV5-1 and TRBJ1-4; D is perhaps TRBD1 (5 bases). V lost 0 bases and J 4 bases, leaving 10 bases between the germline ends. The CDR3 runs 15 residues. Germline lookup yields CDR1 SGHRS and CDR2 YFSETQ. CDR3 in amino acids: CASSLGGSFNEKLFF. CDR3 in DNA: TGCGCCAGCAGCTTGGGGGGCAGCTTTAATGAAAAACTGTTTTTT.

This rearrangement joins TRBV4-2 to TRBJ1-1; D is ambiguous. The CDR3 is 16 amino acids. Per germline, CDR1 LGHNA and CDR2 YNFKEQ. Trimming removed 4 bases at V and 4 bases at J, with 19 bases between. CDR3 loop: CASSPEQRREVTEAFF. DNA for the CDR3: TGTGCCAGCAGCCCAGAGCAGAGGAGAGAGGTCACTGAAGCTTTCTTT.

The chain has TRBV6-5 and TRBJ1-2, with a weak D call TRBD1 (6 bases). Trimming shortened V by 5 bases and J by 8 bases, and 15 bases separated the two germline ends. CDR1 is MNHEY, CDR2 SVGAGI, per germline. The CDR3 extends over 13 amino acids. CDR3 coding DNA: TGTGCCAGCAGTAAAATTACGGACAGCGGCTACACCTTC. This sequence encodes CASSKITDSGYTF.

The rearrangement joins TRBV19 to TRBJ2-2, with 7 bases fitting TRBD1. Germline V gene lookup returns CDR1 LNHDA and CDR2 SQIVND (reference sequence). The V gene end was trimmed by 5 bases and the J gene end by 2 bases; junction bases not matched to a gene: 11. The length of the CDR3 is 17 residues. The CDR3 spells CASSARQGWGNTGELFF. DNA for the CDR3: TGTGCCAGTAGTGCTCGACAGGGATGGGGAAACACCGGGGAGCTGTTTTTT.

The chain uses TRBV9 and TRBJ1-5; D is unclear. CDR1 SGDLS and CDR2 YYNGEE come from the germline V gene. The CDR3 contains 15 residues. The V gene lost 0 bases and the J gene lost 3 bases, with 10 bases spanning the gap. CDR3 bases: TGTGCCAGCAGCGTAGACGGTCACCTCAATCAGCCCCAGCATTTT. It specifies CASSVDGHLNQPQHF.

The chain recombines TRBV5-1 with TRBJ2-3, with 15 nucleotides matching TRBD2. V shed 4 bases and J 2 bases; nucleotides not matched to a gene: 5. The germline V gene has CDR1 SGHRS and CDR2 YFSETQ. The CDR3 has 17 residues. The CDR3 region has the DNA TGCGCCAGCAGCGAGGGACTAGCGGGGGGATCCACAGATACGCAGTATTTT. It is translated as CASSEGLAGGSTDTQYF.

The gene calls are TRBV2 and TRBJ2-7; the match to TRBD1 covers 9 bases. V lost 3 bases to trimming and J lost 4 bases; unmatched junction nucleotides: 16. Per germline, CDR1 SNHLY and CDR2 FYNNEI. The CDR3 spans 18 residues. The CDR3: CASSDPDRGSTHPYEQYF. The CDR3 DNA follows: TGTGCCAGCAGTGACCCGGACAGGGGAAGTACCCATCCGTACGAGCAGTACTTC. The whole variable domain, filled in from reference TRBV2 and TRBJ2-7, reads EPEVTQTPSHQVTQMGQEVILRCVPISNHLYFYWYRQILGQKVEFLVSFYNNEISEKSEIFDDQFSVERPDGSNFTLKIRSTKLEDSAMYFCASSDPDRGSTHPYEQYFGPGTRLTVT.

This clone was detected only a few times. The V call is TRBV18, the J call TRBJ2-1; no reliable D call. V was shortened by 3 bases and J by 7 bases, with 7 bases between the two germline ends. The CDR3 spans 12 residues. Germline V gene data show CDR1 as KGHSH and CDR2 as LQKENI. The CDR3 bases are TGTGCCAGCTCACCGCGAGATAATGAGCAGTTCTTC. It specifies CASSPRDNEQFF.

The chain couples TRBV30 to TRBJ1-3, with D possibly matching TRBD1 (5 bases). The CDR3 spans 14 residues. Trimming took 1 base from V and 0 from J, leaving 7 bases between them. Germline CDR1 is GTSNPN and CDR2 is SVGIG (reference sequence). The CDR3 bases are TGTGCCTGGAGTGGGGGCTCCTCTGGAAACACCATATATTTT. This encodes CAWSGGSSGNTIYF.

This sequence joins TRBV29-1 and TRBJ1-3; D might be TRBD1 (6 bases). Germline V CDR1 and CDR2: SQVTM, ANQGSEA. The ends were cut back, 4 bases at V and 0 bases at J, with 13 bases in the middle. There are 15 residues in the CDR3. The CDR3 DNA is TGCAGCGTTGGGGCGGGGGCCTCCTCTGGAAACACCATATATTTT. This translates into CSVGAGASSGNTIYF.

The rearrangement joins TRBV2 to TRBJ2-3, with 11 nucleotides matching TRBD2. V was clipped by 6 bases and J by 6 bases; unmatched bases: 5. CDR1 and CDR2 (germline): SNHLY, FYNNEI. There are 14 residues in the CDR3. The CDR3 DNA reads TGTGCCAGCAGGGGGACTAGCGGAGGGGATACGCAGTATTTT. Translated: CASRGTSGGDTQYF. Drawing the rest from reference TRBV2 and TRBJ2-3, the complete variable domain is EPEVTQTPSHQVTQMGQEVILRCVPISNHLYFYWYRQILGQKVEFLVSFYNNEISEKSEIFDDQFSVERPDGSNFTLKIRSTKLEDSAMYFCASRGTSGGDTQYFGPGTRLTVL.

V gene TRBV3-1 (or the pseudogene TRBV3-2) combines with J gene TRBJ1-3; D unresolved. Germline V gene sequence: CDR1 LGHDT, CDR2 YNNKEL (reference sequence). The CDR3 runs to 15 residues. V was clipped by 4 bases and J by 0 bases, with 10 bases between them. The CDR3 spells CASSPQALSGNTIYF. CDR3 nucleotide sequence: TGTGCCAGCAGCCCCCAGGCTCTCTCTGGAAACACCATATATTTT.

DNA for the CDR3: TGTGCCAGCAGCCCTCGTGGGGCTTACGAGCAGTACTTC. Translated: CASSPRGAYEQYF. The J gene is TRBJ2-7, the V gene TRBV9; TRBD1 is a possible D gene (5 bases). The V gene lost 4 bases and the J gene lost 4 bases, with 12 bases spanning the gap. CDR1 is SGDLS, CDR2 YYNGEE, per germline. This CDR3 is 13 amino acids long.

The chain recombines TRBV3-1 (or the pseudogene TRBV3-2) with TRBJ1-1, with TRBD1 as a possible D gene (6 bases). The CDR3 consists of 14 residues. Germline CDR1 is LGHDT and CDR2 is YNNKEL (reference sequence). V dropped 1 base and J dropped 6 bases, with 12 bases sitting between them. The chain's CDR3 is CASSQGNTGPEAFF. The CDR3 DNA reads as TGTGCCAGCAGCCAAGGGAACACAGGGCCTGAAGCTTTCTTT.

The rearrangement uses TRBV7-9 and TRBJ1-4; TRBD1 aligns across 7 bases. The germline V gene encodes CDR1 SEHNR and CDR2 FQNEAQ (reference sequence). This CDR3 spans 14 amino acids. After removal of 3 bases from V and 7 bases from J, the junction contained 5 bases not matched to a gene. Here the CDR3 DNA reads TGTGCCAGCAGCTTCACAGGGGCGGGTGAAAAACTGTTTTTT. This translates into CASSFTGAGEKLFF.

This clone has a single count. V gene TRBV27 combines with J gene TRBJ1-6; D remains ambiguous. CDR3 length equals 14 residues. V shed 1 base and J shed 8 bases, with 9 bases lying between them. CDR1 is MNHEY, CDR2 SMNVEV, per germline (reference sequence). This CDR3 reads CASSLWQSYSPLHF. The CDR3 region has the DNA TGTGCCAGCAGTTTATGGCAAAGTTATTCACCCCTCCACTTT.

This chain uses TRBV10-1 with TRBJ2-3, with D maybe TRBD2 (5 bases). The V and J ends lost 3 bases and 10 bases respectively, with 17 bases between them. CDR1 is WNHNN, CDR2 SYGVQD, per germline (reference sequence). The CDR3 is made up of 14 amino acids. The CDR3 reads CASSENVASEAQYF. Here the CDR3 DNA reads TGCGCCAGCAGTGAAAACGTAGCCTCGGAGGCGCAGTATTTT.

V gene TRBV25-1 combines with J gene TRBJ1-1; 7 bases line up with TRBD1. Germline CDR1 MGHDK, CDR2 SYGVNS. The CDR3 covers 15 residues. The trim removed 4 bases at V and 3 bases at J, leaving 8 bases unmatched. DNA for the CDR3: TGTGCCAGCAGTGTAAGGGGGCGAATGGACACTGAAGCTTTCTTT. Protein: CASSVRGRMDTEAFF.